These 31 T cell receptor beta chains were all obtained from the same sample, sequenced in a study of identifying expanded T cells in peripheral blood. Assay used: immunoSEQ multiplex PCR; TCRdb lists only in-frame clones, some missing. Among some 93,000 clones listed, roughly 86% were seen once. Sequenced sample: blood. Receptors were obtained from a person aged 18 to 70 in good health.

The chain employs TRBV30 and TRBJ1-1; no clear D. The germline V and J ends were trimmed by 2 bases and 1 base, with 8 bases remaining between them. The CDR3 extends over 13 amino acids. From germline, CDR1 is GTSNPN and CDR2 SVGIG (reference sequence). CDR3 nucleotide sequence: TGTGCCTGGAGTCGCAACAAGAACACTGAAGCTTTCTTT. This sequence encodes CAWSRNKNTEAFF.

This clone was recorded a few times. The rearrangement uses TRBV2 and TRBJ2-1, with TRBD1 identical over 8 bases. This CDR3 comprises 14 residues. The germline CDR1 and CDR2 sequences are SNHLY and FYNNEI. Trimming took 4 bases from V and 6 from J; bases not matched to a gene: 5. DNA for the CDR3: TGTGCCAGCAGTGGGGACAGGAGACCCAATGAGCAGTTCTTC. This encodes CASSGDRRPNEQFF.

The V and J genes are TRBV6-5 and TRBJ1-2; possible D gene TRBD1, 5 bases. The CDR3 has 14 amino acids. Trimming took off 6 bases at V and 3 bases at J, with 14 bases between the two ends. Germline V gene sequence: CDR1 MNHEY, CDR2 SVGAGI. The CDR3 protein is CASRTGPLYYGYTF. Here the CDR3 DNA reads TGTGCCAGCAGAACAGGCCCGCTTTACTATGGCTACACCTTC.

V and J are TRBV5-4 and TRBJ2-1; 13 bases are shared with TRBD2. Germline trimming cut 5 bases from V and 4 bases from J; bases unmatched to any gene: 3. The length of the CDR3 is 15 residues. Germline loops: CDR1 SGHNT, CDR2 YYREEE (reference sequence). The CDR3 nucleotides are TGTGCCAGCAGGAGACTAGCGGGGGGTTACAATGAGCAGTTCTTC. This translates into CASRRLAGGYNEQFF.

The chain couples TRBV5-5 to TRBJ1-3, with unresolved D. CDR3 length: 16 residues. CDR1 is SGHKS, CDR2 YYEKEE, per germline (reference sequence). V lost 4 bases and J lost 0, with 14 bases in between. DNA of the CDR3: TGTGCCAGCAGCAGGGCGGCGATGAGCTCTGGAAACACCATATATTTT. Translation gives CASSRAAMSSGNTIYF.

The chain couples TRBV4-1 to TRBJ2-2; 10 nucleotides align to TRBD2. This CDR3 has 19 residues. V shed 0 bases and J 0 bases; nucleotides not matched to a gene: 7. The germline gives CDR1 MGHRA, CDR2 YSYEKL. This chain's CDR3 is CASSQDDLAGAANTGELFF. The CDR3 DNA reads TGCGCCAGCAGCCAAGACGATCTAGCGGGGGCCGCGAACACCGGGGAGCTGTTTTTT.

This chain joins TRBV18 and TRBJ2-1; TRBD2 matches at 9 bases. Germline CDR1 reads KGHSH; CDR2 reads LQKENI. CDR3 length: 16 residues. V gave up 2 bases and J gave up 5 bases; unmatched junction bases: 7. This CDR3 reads CASSPSAGGLNNEQFF. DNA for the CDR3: TGTGCCAGCTCACCATCAGCGGGAGGTTTAAACAATGAGCAGTTCTTC.

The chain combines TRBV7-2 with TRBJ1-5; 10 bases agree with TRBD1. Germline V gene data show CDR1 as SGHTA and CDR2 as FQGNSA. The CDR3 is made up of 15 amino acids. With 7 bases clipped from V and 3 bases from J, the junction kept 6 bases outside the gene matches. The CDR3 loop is CASTWTGGDNQPQHF. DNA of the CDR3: TGTGCCAGCACCTGGACAGGGGGTGACAATCAGCCCCAGCATTTT.

The CDR3 sequence is CASSEWSSNQPQHF. CDR3 nucleotides: TGTGCCAGCAGTGAATGGAGCTCTAATCAGCCCCAGCATTTT. This chain connects TRBV6-1 to TRBJ1-5; D is ambiguous. The CDR3 has 14 residues. Germline-derived CDR1 and CDR2 are MNHNS and SASEGT. With 2 bases removed from V and 4 bases from J, the gap between germline ends came to 9 bases.

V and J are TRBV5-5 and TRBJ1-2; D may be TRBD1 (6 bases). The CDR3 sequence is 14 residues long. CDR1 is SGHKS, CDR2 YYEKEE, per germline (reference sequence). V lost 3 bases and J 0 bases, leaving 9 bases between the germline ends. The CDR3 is CASSSTGTNYGYTF. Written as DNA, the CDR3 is TGTGCCAGCAGCTCGACAGGTACTAACTATGGCTACACCTTC. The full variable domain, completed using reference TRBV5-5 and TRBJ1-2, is DAGVTQSPTHLIKTRGQQVTLRCSPISGHKSVSWYQQVLGQGPQFIFQYYEKEERGRGNFPDRFSARQFPNYSSELNVNALLLGDSALYLCASSSTGTNYGYTFGSGTRLTVV.

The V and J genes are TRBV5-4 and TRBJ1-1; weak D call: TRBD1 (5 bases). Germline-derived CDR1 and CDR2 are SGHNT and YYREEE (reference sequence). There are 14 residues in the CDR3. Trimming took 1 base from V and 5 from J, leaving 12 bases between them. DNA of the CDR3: TGTGCCAGCAGCTTGATAGATGAGGGGACTGAAGCTTTCTTT. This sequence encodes CASSLIDEGTEAFF.

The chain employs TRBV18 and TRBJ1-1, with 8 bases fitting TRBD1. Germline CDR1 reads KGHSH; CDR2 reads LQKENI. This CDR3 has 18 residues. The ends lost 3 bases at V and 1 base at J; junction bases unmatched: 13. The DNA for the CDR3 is TGTGCCAGCTCACCGTTTCCGGGACAGGCGGTAGGGAACACTGAAGCTTTCTTT. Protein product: CASSPFPGQAVGNTEAFF.

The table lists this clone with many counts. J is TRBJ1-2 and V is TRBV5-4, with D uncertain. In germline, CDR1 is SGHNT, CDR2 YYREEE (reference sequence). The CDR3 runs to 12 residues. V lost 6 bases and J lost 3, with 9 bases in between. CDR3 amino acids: CASTQEHYGYTF. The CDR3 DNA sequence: TGTGCCAGCACCCAGGAACACTATGGCTACACCTTC.

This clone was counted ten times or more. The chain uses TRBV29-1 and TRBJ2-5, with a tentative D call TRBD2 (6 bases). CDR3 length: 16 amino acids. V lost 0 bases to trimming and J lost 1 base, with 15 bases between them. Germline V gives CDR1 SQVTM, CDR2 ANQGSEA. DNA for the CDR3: TGCAGCGTTGAAGATAGGAGGCGGGGCCTCCAAGAGACCCAGTACTTC. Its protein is CSVEDRRRGLQETQYF.

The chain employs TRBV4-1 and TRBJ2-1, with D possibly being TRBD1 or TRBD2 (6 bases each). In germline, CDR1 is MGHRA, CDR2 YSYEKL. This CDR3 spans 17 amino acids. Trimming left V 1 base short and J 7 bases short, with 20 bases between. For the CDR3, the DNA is TGCGCCAGCAGCCAAGCAAGGGGGAGGCGTGGGGTGAATGAGCAGTTCTTC. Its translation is CASSQARGRRGVNEQFF.

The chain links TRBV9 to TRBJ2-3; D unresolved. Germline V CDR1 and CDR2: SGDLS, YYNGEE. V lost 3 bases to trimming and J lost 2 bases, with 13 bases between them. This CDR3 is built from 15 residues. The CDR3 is CASSATQLITDTQYF. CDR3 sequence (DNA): TGTGCCAGCAGCGCCACACAATTAATCACAGATACGCAGTATTTT. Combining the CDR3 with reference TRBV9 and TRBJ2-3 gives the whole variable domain DSGVTQTPKHLITATGQRVTLRCSPRSGDLSVYWYQQSLDQGLQFLIQYYNGEERAKGNILERFSAQQFPDLHSELNLSSLELGDSALYFCASSATQLITDTQYFGPGTRLTVL.

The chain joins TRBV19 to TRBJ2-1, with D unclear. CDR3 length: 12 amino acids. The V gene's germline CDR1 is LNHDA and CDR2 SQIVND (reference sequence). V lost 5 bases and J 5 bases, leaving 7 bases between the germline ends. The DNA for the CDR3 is TGTGCCAGTAGTGGGGATCACAATGAGCAGTTCTTC. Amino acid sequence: CASSGDHNEQFF.

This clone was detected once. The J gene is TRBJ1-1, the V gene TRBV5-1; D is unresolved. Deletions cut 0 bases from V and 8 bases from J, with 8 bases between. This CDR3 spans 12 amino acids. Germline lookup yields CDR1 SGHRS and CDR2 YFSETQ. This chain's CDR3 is CASSLVPGEAFF. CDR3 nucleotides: TGCGCCAGCAGCTTGGTGCCCGGGGAAGCTTTCTTT. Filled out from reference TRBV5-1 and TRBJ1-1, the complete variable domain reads KAGVTQTPRYLIKTRGQQVTLSCSPISGHRSVSWYQQTPGQGLQFLFEYFSETQRNKGNFPGRFSGRQFSNSRSEMNVSTLELGDSALYLCASSLVPGEAFFGQGTRLTVV.

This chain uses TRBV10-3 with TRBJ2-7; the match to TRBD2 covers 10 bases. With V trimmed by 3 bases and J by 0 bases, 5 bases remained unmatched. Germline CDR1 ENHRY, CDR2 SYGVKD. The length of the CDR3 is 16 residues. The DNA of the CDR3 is TGTGCCATCAGTGAATCGGGACTAGCGAACTCCTACGAGCAGTACTTC. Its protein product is CAISESGLANSYEQYF.

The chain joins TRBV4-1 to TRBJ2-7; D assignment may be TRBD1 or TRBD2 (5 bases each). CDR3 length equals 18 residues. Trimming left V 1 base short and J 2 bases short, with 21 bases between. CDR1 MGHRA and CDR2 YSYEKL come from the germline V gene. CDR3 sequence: CASSQGFGRQGATYEQYF. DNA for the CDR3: TGCGCCAGCAGCCAAGGTTTCGGAAGGCAGGGAGCCACCTACGAGCAGTACTTC.

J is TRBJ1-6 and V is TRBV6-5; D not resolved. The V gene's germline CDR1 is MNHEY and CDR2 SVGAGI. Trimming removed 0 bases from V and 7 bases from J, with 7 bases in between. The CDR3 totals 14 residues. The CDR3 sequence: CASSYSGLNSPLHF. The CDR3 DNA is TGTGCCAGCAGTTACTCAGGGCTCAATTCACCCCTCCACTTT.

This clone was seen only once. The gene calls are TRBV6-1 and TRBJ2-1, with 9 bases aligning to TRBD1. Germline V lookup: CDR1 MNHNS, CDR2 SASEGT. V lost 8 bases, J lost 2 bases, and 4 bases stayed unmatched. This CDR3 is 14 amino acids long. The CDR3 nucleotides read TGTGCCAGCCGACAGGGGGTCACCTACAATGAGCAGTTCTTC. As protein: CASRQGVTYNEQFF.

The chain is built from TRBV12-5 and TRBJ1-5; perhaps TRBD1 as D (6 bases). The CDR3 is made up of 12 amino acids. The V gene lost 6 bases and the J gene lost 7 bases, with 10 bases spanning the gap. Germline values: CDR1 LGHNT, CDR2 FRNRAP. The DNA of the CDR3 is TGTGCTAGTGGCTGGGACAACCAGCCCCAGCATTTT. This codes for CASGWDNQPQHF.

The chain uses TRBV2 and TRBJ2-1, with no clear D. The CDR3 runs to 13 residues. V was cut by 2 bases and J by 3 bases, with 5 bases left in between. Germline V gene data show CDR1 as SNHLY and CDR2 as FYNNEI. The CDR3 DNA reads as TGTGCCAGCAGTGAACTACTCTACAATGAGCAGTTCTTC. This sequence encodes CASSELLYNEQFF.

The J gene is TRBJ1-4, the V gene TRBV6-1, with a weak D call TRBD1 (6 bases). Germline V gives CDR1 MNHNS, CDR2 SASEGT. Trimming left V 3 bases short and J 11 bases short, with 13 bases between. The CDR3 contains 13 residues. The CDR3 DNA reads TGTGCCAGCAGTGACCGAAGGGGGGCGAAACTGTTTTTT. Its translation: CASSDRRGAKLFF.

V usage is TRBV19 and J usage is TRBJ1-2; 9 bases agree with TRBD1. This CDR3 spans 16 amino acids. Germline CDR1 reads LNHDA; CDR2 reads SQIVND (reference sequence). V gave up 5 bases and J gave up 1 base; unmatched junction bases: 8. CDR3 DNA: TGTGCCAGTAGTGCGGGGACAGGGAGGTTTAACTATGGCTACACCTTC. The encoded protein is CASSAGTGRFNYGYTF.

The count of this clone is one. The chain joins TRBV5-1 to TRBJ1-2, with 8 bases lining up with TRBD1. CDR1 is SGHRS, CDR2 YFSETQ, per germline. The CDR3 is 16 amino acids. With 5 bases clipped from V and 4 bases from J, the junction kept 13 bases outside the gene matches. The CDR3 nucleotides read TGCGCCAGCAGGCCGCTCTCGGGACAGGCCTCCTATGGCTACACCTTC. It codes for CASRPLSGQASYGYTF.

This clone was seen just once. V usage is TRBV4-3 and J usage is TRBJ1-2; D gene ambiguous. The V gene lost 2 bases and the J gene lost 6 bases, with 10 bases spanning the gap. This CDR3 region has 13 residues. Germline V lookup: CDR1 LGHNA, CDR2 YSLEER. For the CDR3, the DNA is TGCGCCAGCAGCCAACAGCAGTCAGATGGCTACACCTTC. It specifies CASSQQQSDGYTF.

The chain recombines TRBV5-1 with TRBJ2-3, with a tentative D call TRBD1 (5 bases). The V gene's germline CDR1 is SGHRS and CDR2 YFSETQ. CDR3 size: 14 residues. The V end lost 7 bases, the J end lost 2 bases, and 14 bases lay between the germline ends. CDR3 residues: CASSHETVTDTQYF. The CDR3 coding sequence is TGCGCCAGCTCCCACGAGACAGTCACAGATACGCAGTATTTT.

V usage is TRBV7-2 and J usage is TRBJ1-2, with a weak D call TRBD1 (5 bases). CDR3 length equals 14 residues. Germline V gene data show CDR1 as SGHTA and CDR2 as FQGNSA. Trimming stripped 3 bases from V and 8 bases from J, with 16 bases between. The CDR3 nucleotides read TGTGCCAGCAGCTTGGGGATGACAGTAGAAGGCTACACCTTC. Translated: CASSLGMTVEGYTF.

The CDR3 sequence is CASSVQGPYEQYF. The DNA for the CDR3 is TGTGCCAGCAGTGTTCAGGGCCCCTACGAGCAGTACTTC. This chain joins TRBV6-1 and TRBJ2-7; possibly TRBD1 for D (5 bases). CDR1 is MNHNS, CDR2 SASEGT, per germline. V was trimmed by 4 bases and J by 2 bases, leaving 9 bases between them. The CDR3 runs to 13 residues.